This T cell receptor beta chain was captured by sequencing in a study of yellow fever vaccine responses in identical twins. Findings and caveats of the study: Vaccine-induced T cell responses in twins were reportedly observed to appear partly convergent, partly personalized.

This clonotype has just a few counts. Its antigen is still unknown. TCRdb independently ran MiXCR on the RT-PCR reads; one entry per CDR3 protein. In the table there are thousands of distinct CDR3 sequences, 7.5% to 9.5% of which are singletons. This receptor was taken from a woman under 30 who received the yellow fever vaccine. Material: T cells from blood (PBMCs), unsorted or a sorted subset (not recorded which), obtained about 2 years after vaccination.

The CDR3 nucleotides read TGTGCCATCTCCACCTCTGGGGCCAACGTCCTGACTTTC. Protein: CAISTSGANVLTF. The V call is TRBV10-3, the J call TRBJ2-6; D is undetermined. Germline-derived CDR1 and CDR2 are ENHRY and SYGVKD. The CDR3 loop spans 13 amino acids. The V end was cut by 8 bases, the J end by 0 bases, with 5 bases between.